The sequence of this T cell receptor (beta chain) was determined in a study of technical replicates of blood from a handful of donors. The table came from immunoSEQ multiplex PCR; TCRdb's copy has only in-frame clones and leaves some out. Here the sample spans tens of thousands of clones, 75% to 95% being singletons. The CDR3 loop spans 21 amino acids. The V and J ends lost 3 bases and 6 bases, in that order; junction bases with no gene match: 23. The germline V gene has CDR1 SGDLS and CDR2 YYNGEE. This rearrangement joins TRBV9 to TRBJ2-1; TRBD2 aligns across 11 bases. The specimen sequenced was T cells isolated from PBMCs. The TCR comes from a human donor in good health. The CDR3 nucleotides read TGTGCCAGCAGCGCCCTTTGGTCCAGGGGAGGTAGCGGGAGGGGCGGCAATGAGCAGTTCTTC. This gives the protein CASSALWSRGGSGRGGNEQFF.